The sequence of this T cell receptor (beta chain) was determined in a study of glioma-infiltrating T cells. Germline-derived CDR1 and CDR2 are SEHNR and FQNEAQ (reference sequence). The CDR3 sequence is 17 residues long. With 1 base removed from V and 1 base from J, the gap between germline ends came to 14 bases. This clonotype was picked up many times. The iRepertoire nested amplicon-rescue multiplex PCR amplified TCR alpha and beta CDR3s from RNA. MiXCR, applied by TCRdb to the multiplex PCR reads, yields one record per CDR3 protein. The sample holds about 190,000 distinct CDR3 sequences, approximately 30% seen once.

Source material: glioma tissue, nonneoplastic brain tissue, or PBMCs (not recorded which). The receptor was derived from a human donor with low-grade glioma or glioblastoma, undergoing nonglioma brain surgery, or in good health (not recorded which). This chain joins TRBV7-9 and TRBJ1-5; weak D call: TRBD1 (6 bases). DNA for the CDR3: TGTGCCAGCAGCTTAGTTGGTACAGGGATCAGCAATCAGCCCCAGCATTTT. Translation gives CASSLVGTGISNQPQHF.